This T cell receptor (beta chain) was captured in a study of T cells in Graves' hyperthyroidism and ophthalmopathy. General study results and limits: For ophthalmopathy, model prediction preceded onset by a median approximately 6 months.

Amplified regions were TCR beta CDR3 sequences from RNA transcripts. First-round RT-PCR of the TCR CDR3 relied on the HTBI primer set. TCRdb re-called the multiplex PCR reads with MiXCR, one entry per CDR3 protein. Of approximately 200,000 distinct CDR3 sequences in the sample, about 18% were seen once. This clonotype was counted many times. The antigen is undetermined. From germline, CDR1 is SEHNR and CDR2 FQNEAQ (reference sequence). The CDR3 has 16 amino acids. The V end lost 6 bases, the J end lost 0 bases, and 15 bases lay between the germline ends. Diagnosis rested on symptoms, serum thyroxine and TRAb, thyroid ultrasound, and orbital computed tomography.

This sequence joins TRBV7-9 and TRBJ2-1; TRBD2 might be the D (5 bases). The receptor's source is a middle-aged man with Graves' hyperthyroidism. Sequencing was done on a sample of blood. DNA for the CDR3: TGTGCCAGCAGTACTACTAGGACCATCTCCTACAATGAGCAGTTCTTC. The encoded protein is CASSTTRTISYNEQFF.